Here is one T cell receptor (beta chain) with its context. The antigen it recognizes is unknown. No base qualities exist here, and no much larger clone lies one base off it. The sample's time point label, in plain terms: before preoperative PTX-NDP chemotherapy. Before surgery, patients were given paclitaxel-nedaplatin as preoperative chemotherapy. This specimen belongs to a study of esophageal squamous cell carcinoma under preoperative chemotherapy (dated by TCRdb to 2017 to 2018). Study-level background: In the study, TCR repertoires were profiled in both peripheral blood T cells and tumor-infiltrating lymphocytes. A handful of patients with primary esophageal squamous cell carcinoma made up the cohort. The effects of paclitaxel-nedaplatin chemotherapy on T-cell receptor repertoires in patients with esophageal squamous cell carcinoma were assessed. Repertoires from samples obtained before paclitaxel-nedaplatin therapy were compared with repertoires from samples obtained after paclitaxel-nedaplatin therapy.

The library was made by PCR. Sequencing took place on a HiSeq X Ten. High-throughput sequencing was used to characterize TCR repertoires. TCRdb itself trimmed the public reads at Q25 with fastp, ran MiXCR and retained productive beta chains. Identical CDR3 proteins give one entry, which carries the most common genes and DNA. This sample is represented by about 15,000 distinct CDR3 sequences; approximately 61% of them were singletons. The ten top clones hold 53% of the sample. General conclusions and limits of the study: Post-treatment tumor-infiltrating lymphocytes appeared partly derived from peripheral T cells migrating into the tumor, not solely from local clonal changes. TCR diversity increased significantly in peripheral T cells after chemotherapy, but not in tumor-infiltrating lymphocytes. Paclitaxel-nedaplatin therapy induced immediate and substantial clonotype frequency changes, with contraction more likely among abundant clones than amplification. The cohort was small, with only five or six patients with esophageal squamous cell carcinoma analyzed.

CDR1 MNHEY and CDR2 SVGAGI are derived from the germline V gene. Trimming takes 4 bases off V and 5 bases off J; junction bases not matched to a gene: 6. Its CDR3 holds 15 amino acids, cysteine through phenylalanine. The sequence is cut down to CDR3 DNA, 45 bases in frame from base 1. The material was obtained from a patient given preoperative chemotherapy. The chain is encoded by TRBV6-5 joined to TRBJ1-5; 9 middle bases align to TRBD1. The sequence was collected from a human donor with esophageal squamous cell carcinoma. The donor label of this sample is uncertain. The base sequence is TGTGCCAGCAGTTCTACAGGGGGCGCGGATCAGCCCCAGCATTTT. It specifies CASSSTGGADQPQHF.